This T cell receptor (beta chain) was observed in a study of blood T cell repertoires in COVID-19. TCRdb's table, derived via immunoSEQ multiplex PCR, lists solely in-frame clones and lacks some. The sample contains roughly 71,000 clones, 80% of which appear only once. The CDR3 contains 16 residues. CDR1 and CDR2 from the germline V gene are MDHEN and SYDVKM. V shed 6 bases and J 3 bases; nucleotides not matched to a gene: 6. V gene TRBV28 combines with J gene TRBJ2-6; TRBD1 matches at 9 bases. This receptor was obtained from a man between 70 and 80 years old who had recovered from COVID-19. The sample was peripheral blood. The CDR3 nucleotides read TGTGCCAGCAGCGAACAGGGGGCCCGTGGGGCCAACGTCCTGACTTTC. Translated: CASSEQGARGANVLTF.